This TCR beta chain was recorded in a study of cytomegalovirus exposure and HLA in healthy donors. This CDR3 spans 14 amino acids. Germline V gene sequence: CDR1 ENHRY, CDR2 SYGVKD. Trimming removed 3 bases at V and 2 bases at J, with 5 bases between. PCR primers comprised 60 Vbeta and 13 Jbeta primers. Some clones are missing from TCRdb's copy, which holds only in-frame ones; the method was immunoSEQ multiplex PCR. The sample has about 59,000 clones; roughly 83% are singletons. The rearrangement uses TRBV10-3 and TRBJ2-6, with D hard to call. The receptor was isolated from a human donor in good health. What was sequenced was PBMCs. Here the CDR3 reads CAISDSAGANVLTF. CDR3 in DNA: TGTGCCATCAGTGATAGTGCTGGGGCCAACGTCCTGACTTTC.